Sequencing of this TCR beta chain was carried out in a study of T cells in pancreatic ductal adenocarcinoma. Study-wide results and caveats: Blood clonality (roughly 0.073) did not differ significantly from tumor (roughly 0.1).

This clone was observed a handful of times. Its antigen is still unknown. V dropped 0 bases and J dropped 11 bases, with 12 bases sitting between them. Germline assignment: CDR1 SGDLS and CDR2 YYNGEE. The CDR3 consists of 13 residues. No neoadjuvant therapy was given to the selected pancreatic ductal adenocarcinoma patients before their surgery. Sequenced by immunoSEQ multiplex PCR; TCRdb stores in-frame clones only, minus some. In the table there are over 90,000 clones, roughly 96% of which are singletons. The rearrangement joins TRBV9 to TRBJ1-5, with unresolved D. The receptor comes from a human donor with pancreatic ductal adenocarcinoma. Source material: PBMCs. CDR3 sequence reads: CASSVGPEEAQHF. As DNA, the CDR3 is TGTGCCAGCAGCGTAGGACCTGAGGAGGCCCAGCATTTT.